Listed here are 21 T cell receptor beta chains from one sample, sequenced in a study of T-cell memory formation after mild COVID-19. TCRdb fed the 5' RACE reads into MiXCR, producing one record per CDR3 protein. The sample records tens of thousands of distinct CDR3 sequences, roughly 21% being singletons. The sample consisted of PBMCs or a T cell subset sorted from them (not recorded which). The receptors shown here come from an adult who had mild COVID-19 (a few samples of this study predate the infection). Cell type and time point are not known.

V usage is TRBV20-1 and J usage is TRBJ2-1; D unclear. CDR1 and CDR2 from the germline V gene are DFQATT and SNEGSKA (reference sequence). CDR3 length equals 11 residues. V lost 7 bases and J lost 6, with 10 bases in between. The CDR3 nucleotides are TGCAGTGGCCCTTGGCGCAATGAGCAGTTCTTC. This gives the protein CSGPWRNEQFF.

Sample share makes this clonotype medium-sized. The chain has TRBV18 and TRBJ2-7; no definite D call. V was shortened by 3 bases and J by 0 bases, with 6 bases between the two germline ends. This CDR3 region has 13 residues. Germline V gene sequence: CDR1 KGHSH, CDR2 LQKENI. CDR3 nucleotides: TGTGCCAGCTCACCGCCGGTCTCCTACGAGCAGTACTTC. Protein: CASSPPVSYEQYF.

V is TRBV11-2 and J is TRBJ2-3; possibly TRBD1 for D (5 bases). The CDR3 is 15 residues long. Germline CDR1 SGHAT, CDR2 FQNNGV. The V end lost 5 bases, the J end lost 4 bases, and 16 bases lay between the germline ends. CDR3 in DNA: TGTGCCAGCAGCCCCGTGGGGCACGACGCAGATACGCAGTATTTT. It encodes CASSPVGHDADTQYF.

This chain joins TRBV7-6 and TRBJ1-2; TRBD1 is a possible D gene (6 bases). This CDR3 has 14 amino acids. Trimming stripped 6 bases from V and 4 bases from J, with 15 bases between. CDR1 is SGHVS, CDR2 FNYEAQ, per germline. For the CDR3, the DNA is TGTGCCAGCAGGCCACCGGACAGCTTCTATGGCTACACCTTC. As protein: CASRPPDSFYGYTF. The full variable domain, its missing parts supplied by reference TRBV7-6 and TRBJ1-2, is GAGVSQSPRYKVTKRGQDVALRCDPISGHVSLYWYRQALGQGPEFLTYFNYEAQQDKSGLPNDRFSAERPEGSISTLTIQRTEQRDSAMYRCASRPPDSFYGYTFGSGTRLTVV.

In this sample, this clonotype turned up many times. The gene calls are TRBV11-2 and TRBJ1-1; D unclear. Trimming cost V 1 base and J 1 base, with 10 bases left between them. Per germline, CDR1 SGHAT and CDR2 FQNNGV. This CDR3 is 15 amino acids long. The CDR3 nucleotides are TGTGCCAGCAGCTTAGCGGCAGGAAAGAACACTGAAGCTTTCTTT. Amino acids: CASSLAAGKNTEAFF.

This rearrangement joins TRBV6-2 or TRBV6-3 to TRBJ2-1; 8 nucleotides line up with TRBD2. From germline, CDR1 is MNHEY and CDR2 SVGEGT. J lost 7 bases, V lost 0 bases, and 11 bases had no gene match. CDR3 length: 17 residues. The DNA for the CDR3 is TGTGCCAGCAGTTACTCCCCCGGGACTAGGGGTTATAATGAGCAGTTCTTC. This sequence encodes CASSYSPGTRGYNEQFF.

This clonotype was observed many times. J is TRBJ1-5 and V is TRBV11-2, with D perhaps TRBD1 (5 bases). In germline, CDR1 is SGHAT, CDR2 FQNNGV. Trimming shortened V by 1 base and J by 3 bases, and 10 bases separated the two germline ends. The length of the CDR3 is 15 residues. CDR3 bases: TGTGCCAGCAGCTTAGCCGGACATTCCAATCAGCCCCAGCATTTT. Protein: CASSLAGHSNQPQHF.

In its sample, this clonotype was seen many times. The chain is built from TRBV5-1 and TRBJ2-2; no firm D call. The V and J ends lost 0 bases and 7 bases respectively, with 13 bases between them. The CDR3 extends over 15 amino acids. Looked up from germline, CDR1 is SGHRS and CDR2 is YFSETQ. The CDR3 loop is CASSLAQGNRGELFF. CDR3 in DNA: TGCGCCAGCAGCTTGGCCCAAGGAAATCGCGGGGAGCTGTTTTTT.

Ten or more counts support this clonotype. One end of the junction is discordant with germline, which a read error may explain. The chain has TRBV7-7 and TRBJ2-3, with D possibly TRBD2 on 6 matching bases. The length of the CDR3 is 14 residues. Germline V gene sequence: CDR1 SSHAT, CDR2 FNYEAQ (reference sequence). The CDR3 here is CASSLSGPTDTQYF. The CDR3 DNA reads TGTGCTAGCAGCCTTAGCGGACCCACAGATACGCAGTATTTT. Variable domain in full (rest from reference TRBV7-7 and TRBJ2-3): GAGVSQSPRYKVTKRGQDVTLRCDPISSHATLYWYQQALGQGPEFLTYFNYEAQPDKSGLPSDRFSAERPEGSISTLTIQRTEQRDSAMYRCASSLSGPTDTQYFGPGTRLTVL.

This clonotype turned up a few times. The rearrangement links TRBV7-8 to TRBJ1-1; a weak D match, TRBD1 (6 bases). V lost 4 bases and J lost 0, with 9 bases in between. The germline gives CDR1 SGHVS, CDR2 FQNEAQ. This CDR3 has 14 amino acids. CDR3 residues: CASSYRVLNTEAFF. CDR3 bases: TGTGCCAGCAGCTACAGGGTCTTGAACACTGAAGCTTTCTTT.

This clonotype has a count of ten or more. The genes are TRBV24-1 and TRBJ2-2; 11 bases map to TRBD1. The CDR3 consists of 16 residues. The V and J ends lost 4 bases and 6 bases, in that order; junction bases with no gene match: 6. The germline V gene encodes CDR1 KGHDR and CDR2 SFDVKD. CDR3 DNA sequence: TGTGCCACCAGTGACTTGGGACAGGGGGTGTCCGGGGAGCTGTTTTTT. Its protein product is CATSDLGQGVSGELFF.

This clonotype was seen ten or more times. V usage is TRBV7-8 and J usage is TRBJ2-3; a possible D gene is TRBD1 (6 bases). Trimming removed 4 bases from V and 2 bases from J, with 28 bases in between. The germline CDR1 and CDR2 sequences are SGHVS and FQNEAQ. There are 20 residues in the CDR3. CDR3 region: CASSSPPRSTGTRNTDTQYF. Written as DNA, the CDR3 is TGTGCCAGCAGCTCCCCGCCCCGTTCAACTGGGACAAGAAACACAGATACGCAGTATTTT.

The rearrangement joins TRBV4-3 to TRBJ2-7, with 7 bases that match TRBD1. This CDR3 has 16 residues. Unmatched junction bases numbered 10, after V lost 1 base and J lost 4 bases. Germline V gene data show CDR1 as LGHNA and CDR2 as YSLEER. This CDR3 reads CASSQGRVTGYYEQYF. In DNA, the CDR3 is TGCGCCAGCAGCCAAGGGCGGGTGACAGGGTATTACGAGCAGTACTTC.

This clonotype has at least ten counts. This chain connects TRBV5-1 to TRBJ2-3; the match to TRBD2 covers 11 bases. The CDR3 has 15 residues. The trim removed 2 bases at V and 7 bases at J, leaving 6 bases unmatched. CDR1 is SGHRS, CDR2 YFSETQ, per germline. In DNA, the CDR3 is TGCGCCAGCAGCTTAGGCGGGACTAGCGGTTATACGCAGTATTTT. It codes for CASSLGGTSGYTQYF.

This clonotype was seen at least ten times. The CDR3 protein is CASRRGTNSYEQYF. CDR3 sequence (DNA): TGTGCCAGTAGACGGGGGACTAACTCCTACGAGCAGTACTTC. The rearrangement uses TRBV19 and TRBJ2-7, with TRBD2 matching 7 bases. The V and J ends lost 6 bases and 0 bases, in that order; junction bases with no gene match: 5. Germline V lookup: CDR1 LNHDA, CDR2 SQIVND (reference sequence). CDR3 size: 14 residues.

V usage is TRBV4-2 and J usage is TRBJ1-1; D ambiguous. CDR1 and CDR2 (germline): LGHNA, YNFKEQ. The CDR3 has 14 amino acids. V lost 1 base and J lost 1, with 7 bases in between. CDR3 region: CASSQGPENTEAFF. The CDR3 DNA follows: TGTGCCAGCAGCCAAGGACCAGAGAACACTGAAGCTTTCTTT.

This clonotype was detected many times. The chain uses TRBV5-1 and TRBJ2-5, with D possibly matching TRBD2 (6 bases). This CDR3 contains 12 residues. CDR1 and CDR2 (germline): SGHRS, YFSETQ. Trimming shortened V by 6 bases and J by 9 bases, and 15 bases separated the two germline ends. CDR3 nucleotide sequence: TGCGCCAGCAACCACGGGACTGGGGCCCAGTACTTC. Amino acids: CASNHGTGAQYF.

This clonotype has at least ten counts. This chain uses TRBV20-1 with TRBJ2-7; 12 bases map to TRBD2. The length of the CDR3 is 13 residues. The V and J ends lost 6 bases and 7 bases, in that order; junction bases with no gene match: 7. Looked up from germline, CDR1 is DFQATT and CDR2 is SNEGSKA (reference sequence). The CDR3 sequence is CSARLAGAREQYF. As DNA, the CDR3 is TGCAGTGCCAGACTAGCGGGGGCCCGGGAGCAGTACTTC.

This clonotype showed up many times. The chain couples TRBV4-2 to TRBJ2-7, with D perhaps given as TRBD1 or TRBD2 (6 bases each). The germline V and J ends were trimmed by 4 bases and 2 bases, with 18 bases remaining between them. The CDR3 totals 16 residues. Per the germline V gene, CDR1 is LGHNA and CDR2 is YNFKEQ. CDR3 sequence reads: CASSREKTGGTYEQYF. Written as DNA, the CDR3 is TGTGCCAGCAGCCGCGAAAAGACAGGAGGGACCTACGAGCAGTACTTC.

The rearrangement joins TRBV2 to TRBJ2-1, with 9 bases that match TRBD2. With 1 base clipped from V and 4 bases from J, the junction kept 2 bases outside the gene matches. The length of the CDR3 is 15 residues. The germline V gene has CDR1 SNHLY and CDR2 FYNNEI. The CDR3 DNA sequence: TGTGCCAGCAGTGAAGAGCGGGGGGCTTACAATGAGCAGTTCTTC. Encoded protein: CASSEERGAYNEQFF.

This clonotype was recorded at least ten times. The chain combines TRBV20-1 with TRBJ2-2; 9 bases match TRBD2. Germline CDR1 reads DFQATT; CDR2 reads SNEGSKA (reference sequence). This CDR3 has 17 residues. The trim removed 2 bases at V and 5 bases at J, leaving 12 bases unmatched. CDR3 amino acids: CSARPHLAGEGTGELFF. DNA for the CDR3: TGCAGTGCTAGACCCCATTTAGCGGGAGAGGGGACCGGGGAGCTGTTTTTT.